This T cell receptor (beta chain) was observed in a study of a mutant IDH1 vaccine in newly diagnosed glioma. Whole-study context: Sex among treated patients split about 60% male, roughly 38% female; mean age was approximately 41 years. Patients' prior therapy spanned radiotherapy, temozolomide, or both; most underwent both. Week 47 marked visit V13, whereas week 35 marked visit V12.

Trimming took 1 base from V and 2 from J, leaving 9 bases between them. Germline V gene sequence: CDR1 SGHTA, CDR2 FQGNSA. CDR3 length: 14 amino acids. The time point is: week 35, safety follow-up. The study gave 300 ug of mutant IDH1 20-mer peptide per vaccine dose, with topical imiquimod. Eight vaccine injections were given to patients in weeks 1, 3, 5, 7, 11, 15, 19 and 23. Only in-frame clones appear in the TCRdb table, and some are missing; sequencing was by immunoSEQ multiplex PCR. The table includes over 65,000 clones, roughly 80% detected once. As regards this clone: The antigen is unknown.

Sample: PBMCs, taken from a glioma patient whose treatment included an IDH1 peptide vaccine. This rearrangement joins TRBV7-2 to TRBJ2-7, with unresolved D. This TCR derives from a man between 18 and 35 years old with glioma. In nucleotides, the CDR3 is TGTGCCAGCAGCTTAGGCGCCACTGCCTACGAGCAGTACTTC. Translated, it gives CASSLGATAYEQYF.